The rows below give T cell receptor beta chains drawn from one sample of a study of cytomegalovirus exposure and HLA in healthy donors. Measured with immunoSEQ multiplex PCR; TCRdb has only the in-frame clones, and not every one. Its table lists about 150,000 clones. Sequenced: PBMCs. These receptors were collected from a woman between 45 and 65 years old in good health and CMV-seronegative. Both conserved end residues are part of each CDR3.

V | CDR3
TRBV9 | CASSVGVAGSFYEQYF
TRBV9 | CASSVSGRAYNEQFF
TRBV4-2 | CASSQDPGQGKDGYTF
TRBV19 | CASSIDRASGKETQYF
TRBV12-5 | CASGQQGAGANVLTF
TRBV4-2 | CASSQAVGGGDSYNEQFF
TRBV7-3 | CASSHDTYNEQFF
TRBV7-8 | CASSLVKEGNVFF
TRBV5-8 | CASSLTGYSNQPQHF
TRBV4-1 | CASSQLLGAWGSPLHF
TRBV7-2 | CASRRLAGATGELFF
TRBV30 | CAWTPGRLIGEQFF
TRBV4-2 | CASSQEPLASNQPQHF
TRBV5-1 | CASSWTGEGYTF
TRBV27 | CASSWTGSAQPQHF